The present TCR beta chain was sequenced within a study of blood T cell repertoires in COVID-19. At the level of the study: Samples representing acute and convalescent COVID-19 were sourced from the United States, Italy and Spain. The analysed material was cDNA or gDNA that came from T cells, B-cell-depleted T cells, or PBMCs.

Clones were read by immunoSEQ multiplex PCR, and TCRdb kept only the in-frame ones, dropping some. The data hold approximately 290,000 clones, with around 85% observed a single time. The CDR3 runs 18 residues. The V gene end was trimmed by 0 bases and the J gene end by 10 bases; junction bases not matched to a gene: 15. Germline CDR1 and CDR2: SGHDT and YYEEEE. Donors were grouped by their self-reported clinical history. Among Cohort 3 donors, those recovered had two negative PCRs, clearance, or symptom resolution. This receptor was obtained from a woman under 40 who had recovered from COVID-19. The sample comprised PBMCs or T cells enriched from blood (not recorded which). The gene calls are TRBV5-6 and TRBJ1-6, with 8 bases that match TRBD1. The CDR3 region has the DNA TGTGCCAGCAGCTTGGTTTCAGGGGGCCAGGGGTGGCGGTCACCCCTCCACTTT. As protein: CASSLVSGGQGWRSPLHF.